These 13 T cell receptor beta chains were sequenced from one sample in a study of T cell repertoires in cytomegalovirus infection. MiXCR was run by TCRdb on the reads, yielding one entry per CDR3 protein. Of 300,000 to 450,000 distinct CDR3 sequences listed, approximately 18% were seen once; the top ten hold 7.5% to 9.5%. What was sequenced was PBMCs. All receptors come from a human donor in good health (CMV status not recorded). Some clones in this sample may be carry-over from other donors' samples.

This clonotype was detected only a few times. The rearrangement uses TRBV20-1 and TRBJ2-3; 11 nucleotides agree with TRBD2. Germline V gene sequence: CDR1 DFQATT, CDR2 SNEGSKA (reference sequence). The length of the CDR3 is 17 residues. The junction had 13 bases not matched to a gene; V was cut back by 3 bases and J by 5 bases. The CDR3 DNA follows: TGCAGTGCTAGCACCCAACTAGCGGGGGCCACAGGAGATACGCAGTATTTT. It codes for CSASTQLAGATGDTQYF.

Ten or more counts support this clonotype. The chain recombines TRBV7-2 with TRBJ1-2; 7 bases agree with TRBD1. The CDR3 extends over 13 amino acids. The germline gives CDR1 SGHTA, CDR2 FQGNSA. V gave up 1 base and J gave up 10 bases; unmatched junction bases: 6. The CDR3 protein is CASSLVVQGTYTF. The CDR3 DNA reads TGTGCCAGCAGCTTAGTTGTACAGGGGACCTACACCTTC.

This clonotype was recorded at least ten times. This sequence joins TRBV7-9 and TRBJ1-1, with D hard to call. Trimming removed 5 bases at V and 3 bases at J, with 25 bases between. This CDR3 contains 18 residues. The V gene's germline CDR1 is SEHNR and CDR2 FQNEAQ (reference sequence). CDR3 DNA sequence: TGTGCCAGCAGCACCATCACCGGGCCAACTACAAGGGACACTGAAGCTTTCTTT. Amino acid sequence: CASSTITGPTTRDTEAFF. The complete variable domain, with remaining parts taken from reference TRBV7-9 and TRBJ1-1, reads DTGVSQNPRHKITKRGQNVTFRCDPISEHNRLYWYRQTLGQGPEFLTYFQNEAQLEKSRLLSDRFSAERPKGSFSTLEIQRTEQGDSAMYLCASSTITGPTTRDTEAFFGQGTRLTVV.

This clonotype was recorded at least ten times. The DNA of the CDR3 is TGTGCCAGCAGTCTAGACCTCCCGGACGAGCAGTACTTC. Its translation is CASSLDLPDEQYF. The rearrangement joins TRBV12-3 or TRBV12-4 to TRBJ2-7; no firm D call. Trimming took off 5 bases at V and 5 bases at J, with 13 bases between the two ends. This CDR3 has 13 residues.

The chain carries TRBV4-3 and TRBJ2-3, with D possibly matching TRBD1 (5 bases). Germline CDR1 is LGHNA and CDR2 is YSLEER. The CDR3 sequence is 20 residues long. The germline V and J ends were trimmed by 1 base and 1 base, with 24 bases remaining between them. For the CDR3, the DNA is TGCGCCAGCAGCCAAGCTCTCCTAAACGCAGAAAGGGGCGGCACAGATACGCAGTATTTT. Translation: CASSQALLNAERGGTDTQYF.

In its sample, this clonotype was seen a few times. This chain joins TRBV20-1 and TRBJ1-1; D is perhaps TRBD1 (6 bases). Germline V gene sequence: CDR1 DFQATT, CDR2 SNEGSKA (reference sequence). The CDR3 contains 17 residues. V lost 1 base and J 4 bases, leaving 22 bases between the germline ends. Here the CDR3 reads CSARVDWKGGLGTEAFF. DNA of the CDR3: TGCAGTGCTAGAGTGGATTGGAAGGGGGGCCTCGGCACTGAAGCTTTCTTT.

This sequence joins TRBV20-1 and TRBJ2-5; TRBD2 matches at 9 bases. Germline lookup yields CDR1 DFQATT and CDR2 SNEGSKA (reference sequence). This CDR3 has 14 amino acids. After removal of 1 base from V and 2 bases from J, the junction contained 2 bases not matched to a gene. CDR3 sequence reads: CSARASGIQETQYF. The CDR3 DNA follows: TGCAGTGCTAGAGCTAGCGGGATTCAAGAGACCCAGTACTTC.

This clonotype was seen repeatedly, ten times or more. The chain carries TRBV7-2 and TRBJ1-5; TRBD1 might be the D (5 bases). The V gene's germline CDR1 is SGHTA and CDR2 FQGNSA. CDR3 length: 14 amino acids. V was cut by 1 base and J by 5 bases, with 9 bases left in between. The CDR3 spells CASSLVGGDQPQHF. CDR3 nucleotides: TGTGCCAGCAGCTTAGTGGGGGGAGATCAGCCCCAGCATTTT.

This rearrangement joins TRBV12-5 to TRBJ2-5, with 7 bases matching TRBD1. This CDR3 is built from 15 residues. The germline V gene encodes CDR1 LGHNT and CDR2 FRNRAP. Germline trimming cut 4 bases from V and 2 bases from J; bases unmatched to any gene: 7. The CDR3 sequence is CASGSDRESQETQYF. DNA of the CDR3: TGTGCTAGTGGTTCAGACAGGGAATCACAAGAGACCCAGTACTTC. Full variable domain (missing parts from reference TRBV12-5 and TRBJ2-5): DARVTQTPRHKVTEMGQEVTMRCQPILGHNTVFWYRQTMMQGLELLAYFRNRAPLDDSGMPKDRFSAEMPDATLATLKIQPSEPRDSAVYFCASGSDRESQETQYFGPGTRLLVL.

V is TRBV5-5 and J is TRBJ1-2; 8 bases align to TRBD1. The germline V gene encodes CDR1 SGHKS and CDR2 YYEKEE (reference sequence). The CDR3 runs to 16 residues. Trimming at V came to 1 base and at J to 5 bases, leaving 10 bases not matched to a gene. CDR3 in DNA: TGTGCCAGCAGCTTGTGGGCAGGGGGCTCCCATTATGGCTACACCTTC. It is translated as CASSLWAGGSHYGYTF.

There are a few counts of this clonotype. The CDR3 loop is CASGFGQEHNNEQFF. The CDR3, as DNA: TGTGCTAGTGGCTTCGGACAGGAGCACAACAATGAGCAGTTCTTC. The rearrangement joins TRBV12-5 to TRBJ2-1; the match to TRBD1 covers 7 bases. This CDR3 is built from 15 residues. Trimming took 6 bases from V and 5 from J; bases not matched to a gene: 10. The germline V gene encodes CDR1 LGHNT and CDR2 FRNRAP.

In its sample, this clonotype was seen a few times. The chain has TRBV7-2 and TRBJ2-5, with D possibly matching TRBD2 (7 bases). CDR3 length: 15 residues. Germline V lookup: CDR1 SGHTA, CDR2 FQGNSA. The V gene lost 1 base and the J gene lost 5 bases, with 14 bases spanning the gap. The CDR3 region has the DNA TGTGCCAGCAGCTTAGTTACGGGCGGGGGCGAGACCCAGTACTTC. The encoded protein is CASSLVTGGGETQYF.

This clonotype was picked up a small number of times. V and J are TRBV11-2 and TRBJ2-3, with 8 bases matching TRBD2. Germline lookup yields CDR1 SGHAT and CDR2 FQNNGV. V was pared by 8 bases and J by 1 base, with 8 bases of the junction left unmatched. There are 15 residues in the CDR3. CDR3 DNA sequence: TGTGCCAGCGCCAGAGCGGGGGCCGGCACAGATACGCAGTATTTT. Residues: CASARAGAGTDTQYF.